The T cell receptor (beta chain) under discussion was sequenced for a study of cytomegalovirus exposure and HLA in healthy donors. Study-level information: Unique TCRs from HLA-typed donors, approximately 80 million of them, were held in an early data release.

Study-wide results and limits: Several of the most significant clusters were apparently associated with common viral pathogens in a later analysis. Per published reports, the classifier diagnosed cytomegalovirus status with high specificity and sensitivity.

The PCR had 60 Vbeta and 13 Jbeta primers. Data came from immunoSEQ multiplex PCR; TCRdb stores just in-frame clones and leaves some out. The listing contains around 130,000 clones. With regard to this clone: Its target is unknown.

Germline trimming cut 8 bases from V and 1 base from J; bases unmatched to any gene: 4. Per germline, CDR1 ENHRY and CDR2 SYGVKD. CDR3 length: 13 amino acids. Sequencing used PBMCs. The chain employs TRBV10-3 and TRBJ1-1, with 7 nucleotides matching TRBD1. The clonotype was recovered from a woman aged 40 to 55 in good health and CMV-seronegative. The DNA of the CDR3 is TGTGCCATCGAAAGGGACAGGAACACTGAAGCTTTCTTT. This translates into CAIERDRNTEAFF.